A selection of T cell receptor beta chains follows, all from one sample in a study of blood T cells in healthy people across ages. TCRdb re-analysed the 5' RACE reads in MiXCR, keeping a single row per CDR3 protein. This repertoire shows some 790,000 distinct CDR3 sequences, more than 25% found once; its top ten account for around 16%. The sample comprised blood. The receptors shown here come from an elderly woman in good health. The CDR3 runs from the conserved cysteine through the conserved F or W. The D gene is left open where the match is weak. Expanded clones are given a class, and other clones once, few, many or no size at all.

D,size,V,J,DNA,CDR3
.,many,TRBV7-2,TRBJ2-3,TGTGCCAGCAGTCGGAGCACAGATACGCAGTATTTT,CASSRSTDTQYF
.,.,TRBV6-2/TRBV6-3,TRBJ1-5,TGTGCCAGCAGCTTTGACGGGGCCGTCCGGAATCAGCCCCAGCATTTT,CASSFDGAVRNQPQHF
.,.,TRBV7-2,TRBJ1-2,TGTGCCAGCAGCTTAGTGGCGGGGACGGACTATGGCTACACCTTC,CASSLVAGTDYGYTF
.,many,TRBV7-2,TRBJ2-3,TGTGCCAGCAGCTTAGTGTGGTCCGGTCGCGGGCCACGAGGAGATACGCAGTATTTT,CASSLVWSGRGPRGDTQYF
.,many,TRBV9,TRBJ1-2,TGTGCCAGCAGCGGGATGTTTGGAGGCTACACCTTC,CASSGMFGGYTF
TRBD2,few,TRBV2,TRBJ2-3,TGTGCCAGCAGACCGGGACTATCCTCAGATACGCAGTATTTT,CASRPGLSSDTQYF
.,.,TRBV6-1,TRBJ1-5,TGTGCCAGCGAAGGTCCTAGGACAGCATCAATTTATAGCAATCAGCCCCAGCATTTT,CASEGPRTASIYSNQPQHF
TRBD1,.,TRBV6-2/TRBV6-3,TRBJ2-7,TGTGCCAGCTTCCGCGGGACAGGGAACTCCTACGAGCAGTACTTC,CASFRGTGNSYEQYF
TRBD1,.,TRBV5-5,TRBJ2-2,TGTGCCAGCAGCACCGGACAGGGGTTGAACACCGGGGAGCTGTTTTTT,CASSTGQGLNTGELFF
.,.,TRBV11-3,TRBJ2-1,TGTGCCAGCAGCCCCCCCGGGGCAACTAGCAACCTAAATGAGCAGTTCTTC,CASSPPGATSNLNEQFF
TRBD1,.,TRBV19,TRBJ1-5,TGTGCCAGTACCGGTCGGGACAGGGTTAGCAATCAGCCCCAGCATTTT,CASTGRDRVSNQPQHF
.,few,TRBV30,TRBJ1-6,TGTGCCTGGAAGGAGTATAACAATTCACCCCTCCACTTT,CAWKEYNNSPLHF
TRBD1,.,TRBV7-2,TRBJ2-3,TGTGCCAGCAGCTTAGATTTGTGGGACAGGGGCACAGATACGCAGTATTTT,CASSLDLWDRGTDTQYF
.,.,TRBV30,TRBJ1-5,TGTGCCTGGAGTATAGACACGAATCAGCCCCAGCATTTT,CAWSIDTNQPQHF
.,many,TRBV10-3,TRBJ2-5,TGTGCCACCAAGACGGGACCGGAGACCCAGTACTTC,CATKTGPETQYF
TRBD2,many,TRBV28,TRBJ2-3,TGTGCCAGCAGTTTATCAACGGGAGGGGGAGATACGCAGTATTTT,CASSLSTGGGDTQYF